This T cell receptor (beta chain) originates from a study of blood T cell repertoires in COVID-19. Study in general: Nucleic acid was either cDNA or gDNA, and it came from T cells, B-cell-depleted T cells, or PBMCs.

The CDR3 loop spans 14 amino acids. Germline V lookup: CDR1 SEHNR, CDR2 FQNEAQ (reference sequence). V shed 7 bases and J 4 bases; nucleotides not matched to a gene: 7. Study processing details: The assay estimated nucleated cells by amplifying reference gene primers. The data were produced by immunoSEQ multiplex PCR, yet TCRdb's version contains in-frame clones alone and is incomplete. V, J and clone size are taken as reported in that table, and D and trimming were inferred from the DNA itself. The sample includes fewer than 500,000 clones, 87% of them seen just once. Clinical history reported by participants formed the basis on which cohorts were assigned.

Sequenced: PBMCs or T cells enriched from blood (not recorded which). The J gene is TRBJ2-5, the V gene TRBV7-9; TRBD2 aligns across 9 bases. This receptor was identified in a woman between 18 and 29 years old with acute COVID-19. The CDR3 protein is CASTRTSEGETQYF. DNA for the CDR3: TGTGCCAGCACACGGACTAGCGAAGGAGAGACCCAGTACTTC.